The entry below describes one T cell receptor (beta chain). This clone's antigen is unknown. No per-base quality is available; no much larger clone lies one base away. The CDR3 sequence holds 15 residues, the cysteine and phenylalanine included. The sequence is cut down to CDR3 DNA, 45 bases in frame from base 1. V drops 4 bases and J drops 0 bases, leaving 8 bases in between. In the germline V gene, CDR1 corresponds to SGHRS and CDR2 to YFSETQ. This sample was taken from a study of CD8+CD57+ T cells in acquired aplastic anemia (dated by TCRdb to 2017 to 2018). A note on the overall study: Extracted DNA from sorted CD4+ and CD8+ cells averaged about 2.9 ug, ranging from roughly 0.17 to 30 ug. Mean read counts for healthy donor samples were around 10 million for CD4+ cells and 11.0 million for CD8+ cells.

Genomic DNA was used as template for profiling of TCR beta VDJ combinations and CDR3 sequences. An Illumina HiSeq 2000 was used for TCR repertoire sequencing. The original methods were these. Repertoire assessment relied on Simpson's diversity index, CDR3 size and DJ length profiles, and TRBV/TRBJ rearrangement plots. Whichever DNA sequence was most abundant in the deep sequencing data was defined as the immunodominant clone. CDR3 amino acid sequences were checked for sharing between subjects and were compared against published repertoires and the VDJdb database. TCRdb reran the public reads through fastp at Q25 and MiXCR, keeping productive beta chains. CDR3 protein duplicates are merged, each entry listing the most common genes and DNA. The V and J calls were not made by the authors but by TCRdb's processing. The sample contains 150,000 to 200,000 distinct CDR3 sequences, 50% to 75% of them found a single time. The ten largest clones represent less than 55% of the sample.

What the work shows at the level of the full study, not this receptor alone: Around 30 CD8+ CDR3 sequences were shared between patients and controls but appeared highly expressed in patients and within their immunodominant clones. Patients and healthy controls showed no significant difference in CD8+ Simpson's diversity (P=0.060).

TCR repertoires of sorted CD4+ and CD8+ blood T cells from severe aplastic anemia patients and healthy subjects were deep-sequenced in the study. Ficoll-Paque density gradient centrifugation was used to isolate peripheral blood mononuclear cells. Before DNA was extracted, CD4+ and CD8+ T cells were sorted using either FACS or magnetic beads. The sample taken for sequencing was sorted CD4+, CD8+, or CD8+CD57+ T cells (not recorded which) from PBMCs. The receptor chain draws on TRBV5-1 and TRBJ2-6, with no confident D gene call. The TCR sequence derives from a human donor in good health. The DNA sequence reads TGCGCCAGCAGCAACGCGCTCTCTGGGGCCAACGTCCTGACTTTC. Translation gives CASSNALSGANVLTF.